This T cell receptor (beta chain) was observed in a study of Tregs in tolerant kidney transplant recipients. Assay used: immunoSEQ multiplex PCR; TCRdb lists only in-frame clones, some missing. This sample has tens of thousands of clones, with about 83% found just once. The CDR3 runs to 12 residues. Trimming left V 6 bases short and J 2 bases short, with 11 bases between. Germline loops: CDR1 GTSNPN, CDR2 SVGIG (reference sequence). The sequence came from a human donor in good health. Sequences were obtained from CD4+ T cells from blood. This sequence joins TRBV30 and TRBJ2-7; weak D call: TRBD2 (7 bases). CDR3 amino acids: CACLGGPYEQYF. The CDR3 DNA reads TGTGCCTGCCTCGGGGGGCCCTACGAGCAGTACTTC.